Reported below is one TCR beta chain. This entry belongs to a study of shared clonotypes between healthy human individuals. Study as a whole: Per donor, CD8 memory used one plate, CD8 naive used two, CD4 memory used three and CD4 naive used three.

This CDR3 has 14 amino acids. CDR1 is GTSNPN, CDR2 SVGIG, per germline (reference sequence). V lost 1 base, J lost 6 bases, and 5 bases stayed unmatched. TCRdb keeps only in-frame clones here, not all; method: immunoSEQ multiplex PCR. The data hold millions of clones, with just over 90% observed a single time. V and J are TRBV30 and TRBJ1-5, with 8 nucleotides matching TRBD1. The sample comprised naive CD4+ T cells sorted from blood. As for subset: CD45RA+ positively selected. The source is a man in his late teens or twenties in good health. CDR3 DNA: TGTGCCTGGAGTGCACAGGGGGGGGGTCAGCCCCAGCATTTT. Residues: CAWSAQGGGQPQHF.